This T cell receptor (beta chain) was identified during a study of T cells in Graves' hyperthyroidism and ophthalmopathy (dated by TCRdb to between 2019 and 2020). In terms of the full investigation: Peripheral blood samples were taken at initial diagnosis, before any treatment was given. An independent validation cohort of under 20 hyperthyroidism patients and roughly 16 patients who later progressed to ophthalmopathy tested prospective prediction of ophthalmopathy. Following sampling, methimazole starting at 30 mg daily was given to hyperthyroidism patients, and high-dose intravenous methylprednisolone was given to ophthalmopathy patients. Thyroid tissue and blood T-cell repertoires from over 5 Graves' hyperthyroidism patients were also compared in the study. TCR Vbeta CDR3 sequencing of approximately 140 peripheral blood samples (fewer than 45 ophthalmopathy, around 80 hyperthyroidism and 17 progressor patients) is reported in the paper. A discovery cohort of 95 to 100 patients, approximately 44 with Graves' ophthalmopathy and 55 to 60 with stable Graves' hyperthyroidism, was used to find distinguishing TCR V-J signatures. The 100 or so discovery patients were randomly split 7:3 into training and test sets.

Worth noting for this clonotype: The clone's antigen remains unknown. Base qualities were left out, and no much larger clone turns up one base away.

What the work shows at the level of the full study, not this receptor alone: In cross-validation, a model built on a 13 V-J signature told ophthalmopathy apart from stable hyperthyroidism with under 90% sensitivity and roughly 81% specificity, and in testing the same model reached 80%/75%. During validation, the model predicted progression to ophthalmopathy a median of around 7 months ahead of onset, with almost 71% sensitivity and roughly 75% specificity. Sample size was not statistically predetermined, and blinding of investigators to group allocation was not performed. Most expanded thyroid clonotypes (frequency above 0.001) were also detected in blood, suggesting blood repertoires may reflect thyroid immune responses.

Hyperthyroidism patients were newly diagnosed, had a disease duration of under 2 months, and were aged 18 to 65 years. Any patient with an uncontrolled infection, another autoimmune disease, pregnancy or lactation was excluded. Diagnoses were based on clinical symptoms, serum thyroxine and TRAb, thyroid ultrasound and orbital computed tomography. For progressor patients, blood was drawn at the first diagnosis of hyperthyroidism, before any ophthalmopathy symptoms had appeared. PBMCs were isolated from about 9 ml of fresh peripheral blood by Ficoll-Paque density gradient centrifugation. Progressor patients were first diagnosed with Graves' hyperthyroidism and then developed ophthalmopathy during follow-up. Trizol reagent was used to extract total RNA, and RNA quality was then checked on an Agilent 2100 Bioanalyzer. There are 14 amino acids in the CDR3, from cysteine to phenylalanine inclusive. The kept DNA is CDR3 alone, 42 bases in frame from the first base. According to the germline V gene (reference sequence), CDR1 reads MNHEY and CDR2 reads SMNVEV. A distance of 9 bases separates the germline ends of V and J, which lose 3 bases and 6 bases respectively.

The TCR beta CDR3 regions were amplified from RNA transcripts. The TCR CDR3 was subjected to a first round of RT-PCR using the HTBI primer set and the Qiagen OneStep RT-PCR kit. A second multiplex PCR round built the libraries, followed by size selection and purification. Libraries were sequenced paired-end with 100 bp reads on an Illumina HiSeq2000. Concerning the study's data processing: SOAPnuke was used to process the raw data, removing reads that contained adapters or uncalled bases, had a mean Phred below 15, or lacked an exact match to the constant primer or identifier. High-quality paired reads were merged with COPE v1.2.5, and unique nucleotide sequences were defined as clonotypes. MiTCR v1.1 was used to align clonotypes to the IMGT TRBV, TRBD and TRBJ reference segments. Analysis was restricted to V-J combinations with a frequency above 0.0001, which covered 99.2% of repertoires. A TCS score was defined as the ratio between F50 (clonal expansion) and ExV (chaos), using BLOSUM62-based TCRdist between CDR3 peptides within each V-J. Welch's t-statistics and random forest reduced roughly 530 V-J features to some 14, which were used in a naive Bayes classifier (R e1071). TCRdb reanalyzed the raw reads on its own, using fastp at Q25 for trimming and MiXCR for clone calling, and kept in-frame beta chains. When rows share a CDR3 protein, they turn into one entry using the most common DNA and genes. TCRdb's processing, not the study's, gives the V and J calls here. This sample holds about 770,000 distinct CDR3 sequences; around 19% were observed only once. The ten biggest clones cover 16% of the sample.

Sequences were obtained from blood. The receptor was derived from a woman between 50 and 59 years old with Graves' hyperthyroidism that later progressed to Graves' ophthalmopathy. The V and J segments used are TRBV27 and TRBJ1-6, with no reliable assignment of the D segment. Here is the DNA: TGTGCCAGCAGTTTTTTACAGTTTAATTCACCCCTCCACTTT. The resulting protein is CASSFLQFNSPLHF.